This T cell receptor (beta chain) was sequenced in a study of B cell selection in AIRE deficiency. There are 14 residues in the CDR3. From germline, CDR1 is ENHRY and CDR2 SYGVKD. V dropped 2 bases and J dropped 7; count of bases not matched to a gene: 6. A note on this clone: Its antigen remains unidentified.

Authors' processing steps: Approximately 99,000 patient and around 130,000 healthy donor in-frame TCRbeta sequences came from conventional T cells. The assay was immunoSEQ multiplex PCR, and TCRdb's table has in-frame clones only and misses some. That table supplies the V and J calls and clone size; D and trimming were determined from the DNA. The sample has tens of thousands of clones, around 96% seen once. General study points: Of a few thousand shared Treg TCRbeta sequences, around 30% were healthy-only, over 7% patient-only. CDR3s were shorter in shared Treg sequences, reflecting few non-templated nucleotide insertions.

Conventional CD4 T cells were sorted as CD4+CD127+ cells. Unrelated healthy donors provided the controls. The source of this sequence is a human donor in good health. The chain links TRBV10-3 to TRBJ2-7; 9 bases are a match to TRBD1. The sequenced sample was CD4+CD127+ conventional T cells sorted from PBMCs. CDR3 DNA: TGTGCCATCAGTGAGCGGGACAGGGTGGAAGAGCAGTACTTC. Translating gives CAISERDRVEEQYF.